This is a list of T cell receptor beta chains from one sample in a study of response to subunit inactivated influenza vaccine. From the RT-PCR reads, TCRdb called clonotypes with MiXCR, one entry per CDR3 protein. The data hold just under 550,000 distinct CDR3 sequences, with roughly a quarter observed a single time. Another study also made use of these data, one on T cells expressing NK-cell markers.

This specimen was CD4+ T cells sorted from PBMCs, taken roughly 13 days after vaccination. These receptors were obtained from a man aged 45-60 years who received an inactivated influenza vaccine. Both conserved end residues are part of each CDR3. Fields, in order: J gene, V gene, clone size, D gene, CDR3 length, CDR3 protein, CDR3 DNA. D genes are given only for firm matches. Only part of the rows carry a size: once, few, many, or a class if the clone is expanded.

j_call: TRBJ2-2
v_call: TRBV5-4
clone_size: NA
d_call: NA
cdr3_length: 14
cdr3_aa: CASTTQGGAGELFF
cdr3_nt: TGTGCCAGCACTACCCAGGGAGGAGCTGGGGAGCTGTTTTTT

j_call: TRBJ2-7
v_call: TRBV4-3
clone_size: NA
d_call: NA
cdr3_length: 14
cdr3_aa: CASRGWSDSYEQYF
cdr3_nt: TGCGCCAGCAGAGGGTGGAGCGACTCCTACGAGCAGTACTTC

j_call: TRBJ2-1
v_call: TRBV4-2
clone_size: NA
d_call: TRBD2
cdr3_length: 16
cdr3_aa: CASSQRTSGSVGEQFF
cdr3_nt: TGTGCCAGCAGCCAACGGACTAGCGGGAGTGTGGGTGAGCAGTTCTTC

j_call: TRBJ2-4
v_call: TRBV7-2
clone_size: NA
d_call: NA
cdr3_length: 14
cdr3_aa: CASKGIAAKNIQYF
cdr3_nt: TGTGCCAGCAAGGGGATAGCGGCCAAAAACATTCAGTACTTC

j_call: TRBJ1-5
v_call: TRBV19
clone_size: NA
d_call: NA
cdr3_length: 14
cdr3_aa: CASQTVGGNQPQHF
cdr3_nt: TGTGCCAGTCAGACAGTCGGTGGCAATCAGCCCCAGCATTTT

j_call: TRBJ1-1
v_call: TRBV27
clone_size: NA
d_call: NA
cdr3_length: 14
cdr3_aa: CASSRAGSNTEAFF
cdr3_nt: TGTGCCAGCAGCCGCGCGGGGTCGAACACTGAAGCTTTCTTT

j_call: TRBJ1-1
v_call: TRBV3-1
clone_size: NA
d_call: NA
cdr3_length: 13
cdr3_aa: CASSLKRGTEAFF
cdr3_nt: TGTGCCAGCAGCCTTAAAAGGGGGACTGAAGCTTTCTTT

j_call: TRBJ2-7
v_call: TRBV29-1
clone_size: NA
d_call: TRBD2
cdr3_length: 13
cdr3_aa: CSATRPGGGEQYF
cdr3_nt: TGCAGCGCAACCAGACCTGGCGGGGGGGAGCAGTACTTC

j_call: TRBJ2-1
v_call: TRBV7-2
clone_size: NA
d_call: NA
cdr3_length: 14
cdr3_aa: CASSFSGINNEQVF
cdr3_nt: TGTGCCAGCAGCTTTTCGGGAATCAACAATGAGCAGGTCTTC

j_call: TRBJ1-2
v_call: TRBV20-1
clone_size: NA
d_call: NA
cdr3_length: 14
cdr3_aa: CSAQRVLEDYGYTF
cdr3_nt: TGCAGTGCGCAAAGGGTACTTGAAGATTATGGCTACACCTTC

j_call: TRBJ1-2
v_call: TRBV6-6
clone_size: NA
d_call: NA
cdr3_length: 13
cdr3_aa: CASSYSGDYGYTF
cdr3_nt: TGTGCCAGCAGTTACTCGGGGGACTATGGCTACACCTTC

j_call: TRBJ2-7
v_call: TRBV7-9
clone_size: NA
d_call: NA
cdr3_length: 13
cdr3_aa: CASSASTVYEQYF
cdr3_nt: TGTGCCAGCAGCGCTTCGACCGTCTACGAGCAGTACTTC

j_call: TRBJ2-3
v_call: TRBV6-2/TRBV6-3
clone_size: NA
d_call: TRBD2
cdr3_length: 19
cdr3_aa: CASSYPRLAGEPSTDTQYF
cdr3_nt: TGTGCCAGCAGTTACCCCCGACTAGCGGGGGAACCTAGCACAGATACGCAGTATTTT

j_call: TRBJ2-7
v_call: TRBV20-1
clone_size: NA
d_call: NA
cdr3_length: 15
cdr3_aa: CSARDLVGQSYEQYF
cdr3_nt: TGCAGTGCTAGAGATCTGGTAGGTCAATCCTACGAGCAGTACTTC

j_call: TRBJ2-7
v_call: TRBV30
clone_size: NA
d_call: NA
cdr3_length: 12
cdr3_aa: CAWSSSSYEQYF
cdr3_nt: TGTGCCTGGAGCTCGTCCTCCTACGAGCAGTACTTC

j_call: TRBJ2-2
v_call: TRBV20-1
clone_size: NA
d_call: NA
cdr3_length: 14
cdr3_aa: CSARDWADTGELFF
cdr3_nt: TGCAGTGCTAGAGATTGGGCGGACACCGGGGAGCTGTTTTTT

j_call: TRBJ2-7
v_call: TRBV4-3
clone_size: NA
d_call: NA
cdr3_length: 15
cdr3_aa: CASSQEVTRTYEQYF
cdr3_nt: TGCGCCAGCAGCCAAGAGGTGACTAGAACCTACGAGCAGTACTTC

j_call: TRBJ2-1
v_call: TRBV20-1
clone_size: NA
d_call: NA
cdr3_length: 14
cdr3_aa: CSAARGARGNEQFF
cdr3_nt: TGCAGTGCCGCCCGAGGGGCAAGGGGGAATGAGCAGTTCTTC

j_call: TRBJ2-3
v_call: TRBV29-1
clone_size: few
d_call: TRBD2
cdr3_length: 15
cdr3_aa: CSVDASGDSTDTQYF
cdr3_nt: TGCAGCGTTGACGCTAGCGGGGATAGCACAGATACGCAGTATTTT

j_call: TRBJ2-3
v_call: TRBV19
clone_size: few
d_call: TRBD2
cdr3_length: 16
cdr3_aa: CASSKGTSGSADTQYF
cdr3_nt: TGTGCCAGTAGTAAGGGGACTAGCGGGAGCGCAGATACGCAGTATTTT

j_call: TRBJ1-3
v_call: TRBV28
clone_size: few
d_call: NA
cdr3_length: 13
cdr3_aa: CASRKTGGNTIYF
cdr3_nt: TGTGCCAGCAGGAAGACGGGAGGAAACACCATATATTTT

j_call: TRBJ2-4
v_call: TRBV12-3/TRBV12-4
clone_size: many
d_call: TRBD2
cdr3_length: 13
cdr3_aa: CASRVAGEYIQYF
cdr3_nt: TGTGCCAGCAGAGTAGCGGGGGAGTACATTCAGTACTTC

j_call: TRBJ1-2
v_call: TRBV28
clone_size: few
d_call: NA
cdr3_length: 15
cdr3_aa: CASRLSGVENHGYTF
cdr3_nt: TGTGCCAGCAGGCTTTCGGGAGTCGAAAACCATGGCTACACCTTC

j_call: TRBJ2-3
v_call: TRBV5-1
clone_size: few
d_call: NA
cdr3_length: 15
cdr3_aa: CASSSLPGGTDTQYF
cdr3_nt: TGCGCCAGCAGCTCCCTTCCGGGGGGCACAGATACGCAGTATTTT

j_call: TRBJ2-3
v_call: TRBV6-1
clone_size: NA
d_call: NA
cdr3_length: 13
cdr3_aa: CASSRPGVGTQYF
cdr3_nt: TGTGCCAGCAGTCGTCCTGGGGTTGGTACGCAGTATTTT

j_call: TRBJ2-7
v_call: TRBV12-3/TRBV12-4
clone_size: NA
d_call: NA
cdr3_length: 16
cdr3_aa: CASSLVSGQKTYEQYF
cdr3_nt: TGTGCCAGCAGTTTAGTGTCCGGACAGAAAACCTACGAGCAGTACTTC

j_call: TRBJ2-1
v_call: TRBV20-1
clone_size: few
d_call: TRBD2
cdr3_length: 15
cdr3_aa: CSAKTGTSPYNEQFF
cdr3_nt: TGCAGTGCTAAAACCGGGACTAGCCCCTACAATGAGCAGTTCTTC

j_call: TRBJ2-1
v_call: TRBV10-3
clone_size: NA
d_call: TRBD2
cdr3_length: 15
cdr3_aa: CAISDGGLANNEQFF
cdr3_nt: TGTGCCATCAGTGACGGGGGACTAGCGAACAATGAGCAGTTCTTC

j_call: TRBJ2-1
v_call: TRBV18
clone_size: NA
d_call: NA
cdr3_length: 12
cdr3_aa: CASSPPGSPGFF
cdr3_nt: TGTGCCAGCTCACCACCAGGTAGTCCAGGGTTCTTC

j_call: TRBJ2-1
v_call: TRBV5-1
clone_size: NA
d_call: TRBD2
cdr3_length: 15
cdr3_aa: CASGLAGSSYNEQFF
cdr3_nt: TGCGCCAGCGGATTAGCGGGGAGCTCCTACAATGAGCAGTTCTTC

j_call: TRBJ2-7
v_call: TRBV6-1
clone_size: NA
d_call: NA
cdr3_length: 13
cdr3_aa: CASRMGQGSGQYF
cdr3_nt: TGTGCCAGCAGGATGGGCCAAGGAAGCGGGCAGTACTTC